The entry below describes one T cell receptor beta chain. There are a few counts of this clonotype. Its antigen is not yet known. Base qualities were left out, and no much larger clone turns up one base away. V was cut back by 3 bases and J by 6 bases, leaving a gap of 15 bases between them. The CDR3, cysteine through phenylalanine, is 14 amino acids long. The kept DNA is CDR3 alone, 42 bases in frame from the first base. The germline V gene encodes CDR1 MNHEY and CDR2 SMNVEV (reference sequence). Sequencing was carried out with an Illumina NovaSeq 6000. Synthesis of TCR cDNA relied on 5'RACE template switching, a step that introduced a universal primer site along with unique molecular identifiers. Priming of cDNA synthesis was performed from both the TCR alpha and TCR beta constant segments. Two PCR steps were used to amplify libraries, with sample barcodes and sequencing adapters being added in the second step. Sequencing of libraries was done on Illumina HiSeq 2500 (2x100 bp) or NovaSeq (2x150 bp). As for how the authors treated the data: MIGEC was used to demultiplex reads and collapse the reads into UMI consensus sequences, and MiXCR was used for V(D)J alignment. Vaccine-responding clonotypes were identified with edgeR using replicate PBMC samples, with FDR below 0.01 and a log2 fold change above 5 up to day 15 being required. Bulk clonotypes were assigned CD4 or CD8 identity according to which sequenced CD4 or CD8 repertoire held them at higher abundance. The public reads were run again by TCRdb, first through fastp at Q25 and then through MiXCR, and only productive beta chains were kept. Duplicate CDR3 protein sequences are folded into a single record with the most common DNA and genes. The V and J calls here are based on TCRdb, not the publication. This sample is represented by some 350,000 distinct CDR3 sequences; around 3.9% of them were singletons. The ten largest clones represent about 24% of the sample.

The source of the sample is a study of T cells after yellow fever vaccination (dated by TCRdb to between 2018 and 2021). A note on the overall study: The SMART-Seq v4 Ultra Low Input RNA kit was used to prepare libraries from fractions with low cell numbers. To follow T-cell clones before and after both primary and booster YFV17D yellow fever vaccination, bulk TCR alpha and beta repertoires underwent longitudinal sequencing. Blood was collected at multiple timepoints before and after primary and secondary immunization, and bulk PBMC replicates and cell subsets were isolated. Two healthy male donors made up the cohort, one aged 18 to 29 years and the other aged 30 to 40 years. Overall results and qualifications from the work: After the booster, most clones that had expanded after primary vaccination were detected again (almost 97% of CD4 and around nine tenths of CD8), suggesting broad maintenance of memory. Computational filtering was needed because FACS-sorted repertoires could contain abundant contaminating clonotypes from the bulk population. Because the study included only a couple of donors, the extent to which the findings can be generalized is limited. A small fraction of clonotypes appeared in both the CD4 and CD8 compartments, likely as a result of convergent recombination. The secondary T-cell response was weaker than the primary response but faster, peaking on day 5 instead of day 15.

According to the study, the label for this sample's treatment or condition signals: live attenuated yellow fever vaccine strain. At every blood-draw timepoint, two biological replicates of bulk PBMCs were collected. A standard Ficoll-Paque protocol was used to isolate PBMCs from peripheral blood. TriZol was used to extract RNA from bulk PBMCs, from CD4 and CD8 fractions, and from dextramer-positive and dextramer-negative fractions. This TCR was recovered from a man between 18 and 29 years old who received the YFV17D yellow fever vaccine. The chain couples TRBV27 to TRBJ2-7; TRBD2 is a weak D gene call, 6 bases matching. The material sequenced was PBMCs, taken 5 days after the yellow fever booster vaccination. The CDR3 protein sequence reads: CASSFRRGPGEQYF. The bases are TGTGCCAGCAGTTTTAGGCGGGGCCCGGGCGAGCAGTACTTC.